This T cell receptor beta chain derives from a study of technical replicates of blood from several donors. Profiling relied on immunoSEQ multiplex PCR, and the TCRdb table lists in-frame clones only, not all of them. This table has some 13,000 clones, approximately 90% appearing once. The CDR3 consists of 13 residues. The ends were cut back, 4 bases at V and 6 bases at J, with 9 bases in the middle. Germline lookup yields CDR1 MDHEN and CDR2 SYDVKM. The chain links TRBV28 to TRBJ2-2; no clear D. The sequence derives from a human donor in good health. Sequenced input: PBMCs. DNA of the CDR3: TGTGCCAGCAGTTCCCGAGGAGCCGGGGAGCTGTTTTTT. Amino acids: CASSSRGAGELFF. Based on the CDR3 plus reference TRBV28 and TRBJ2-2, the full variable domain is DVKVTQSSRYLVKRTGEKVFLECVQDMDHENMFWYRQDPGLGLRLIYFSYDVKMKEKGDIPEGYSVSREKKERFSLILESASTNQTSMYLCASSSRGAGELFFGEGSRLTVL.